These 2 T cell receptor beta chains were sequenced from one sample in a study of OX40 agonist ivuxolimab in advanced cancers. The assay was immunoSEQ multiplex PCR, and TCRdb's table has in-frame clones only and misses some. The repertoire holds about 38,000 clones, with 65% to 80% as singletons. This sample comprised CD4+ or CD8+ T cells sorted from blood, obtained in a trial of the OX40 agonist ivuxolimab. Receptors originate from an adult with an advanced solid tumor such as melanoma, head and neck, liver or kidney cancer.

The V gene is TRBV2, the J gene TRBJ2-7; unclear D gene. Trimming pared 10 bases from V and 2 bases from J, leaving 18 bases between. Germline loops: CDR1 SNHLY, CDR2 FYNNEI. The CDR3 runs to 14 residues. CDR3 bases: TGTGCCACCGCCCTCCACGGCTTTACCTACGAGCAGTACTTC. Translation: CATALHGFTYEQYF.

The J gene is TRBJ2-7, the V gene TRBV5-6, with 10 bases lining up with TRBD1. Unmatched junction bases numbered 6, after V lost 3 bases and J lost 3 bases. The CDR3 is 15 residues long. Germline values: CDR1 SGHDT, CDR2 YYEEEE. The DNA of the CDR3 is TGTGCCAGCAGCTCGGGACAGGGGCTGTACTACGAGCAGTACTTC. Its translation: CASSSGQGLYYEQYF.